Shown below are 7 T cell receptor beta chains from a single sample sequenced in a study of T cells after yellow fever vaccination (dated by TCRdb to about 2019). Receptor libraries were prepared by 5' RACE. The reads were generated on an Illumina HiSeq 2500. Clones were called with MiXCR by TCRdb after fastp trimmed the public reads at Q25, and only in-frame beta chains were retained. Each CDR3 protein appears once, grouped with its most common genes and DNA. Within this sample are some 110,000 distinct CDR3 sequences, with 8% to 9.5% of them counted one time only. Around 25% of the sample is in the top ten clones. In light of the paper, this sample's treatment or condition label describes: live attenuated yellow fever vaccine strain. This material consisted of CD8+ T cells sorted from PBMCs, taken 45 days after the yellow fever booster vaccination. These receptors came from a man aged 25 to 45 who received the YFV17D yellow fever vaccine.

Of note for this clonotype: It may be a read error: a sequence one base away is much more abundant. CDR3 in DNA: TGTGCCAGCAGTGATCACGACTACAATGAGCAGTTCTTC. It is translated as CASSDHDYNEQFF. The rearrangement links TRBV6-1 to TRBJ2-1; D not resolved. Germline lookup yields CDR1 MNHNS and CDR2 SASEGT. The V and J ends lost 3 bases and 3 bases respectively, with 6 bases between them. The CDR3 length is 13 residues.

This clonotype was recorded a few times. The rearrangement uses TRBV7-9 and TRBJ1-2; D gene uncertain. The CDR3 is 14 amino acids. Germline values: CDR1 SEHNR, CDR2 FQNEAQ (reference sequence). Trimming shortened V by 1 base and J by 4 bases, and 10 bases separated the two germline ends. For the CDR3, the DNA is TGTGCCAGCAGCTTAGGTCCGGCGATCTATGGCTACACCTTC. Protein: CASSLGPAIYGYTF.

This clonotype has ten or more counts. The chain couples TRBV28 to TRBJ2-4; TRBD1 agrees at 7 bases. The CDR3 covers 19 residues. Germline V CDR1 and CDR2: MDHEN, SYDVKM. The junction had 16 bases not matched to a gene; V was cut back by 5 bases and J by 0 bases. CDR3: CASSPRQGDLGTAKNIQYF. The DNA for the CDR3 is TGTGCCAGCAGTCCCCGACAGGGTGACCTGGGTACAGCCAAAAACATTCAGTACTTC.

In its sample, this clonotype was seen many times. This rearrangement joins TRBV7-8 to TRBJ1-1, with D possibly being TRBD1 (5 bases). V lost 7 bases, J lost 4 bases, and 10 bases lay in between. This CDR3 spans 12 amino acids. Per the germline V gene, CDR1 is SGHVS and CDR2 is FQNEAQ. The CDR3 region is CASTQGTTEAFF. Written as DNA, the CDR3 is TGTGCCAGCACCCAGGGTACCACTGAAGCTTTCTTT.

This clonotype has ten or more counts. The chain couples TRBV20-1 to TRBJ2-7, with no clear D. Germline CDR1 DFQATT, CDR2 SNEGSKA (reference sequence). The CDR3 extends over 12 amino acids. Trimming pared 3 bases from V and 6 bases from J, leaving 12 bases between. CDR3: CSASPYGREQYF. CDR3 DNA: TGCAGTGCTAGCCCCTATGGACGCGAGCAGTACTTC.

This clonotype was counted ten times or more. The chain is built from TRBV6-1 and TRBJ2-1; perhaps TRBD2 as D (5 bases). This CDR3 has 14 residues. Looked up from germline, CDR1 is MNHNS and CDR2 is SASEGT. Trimming took off 5 bases at V and 5 bases at J, with 13 bases between the two ends. In DNA form, the CDR3 reads TGTGCCAGCAGTACCGGGATCCACGACAATGAGCAGTTCTTC. It codes for CASSTGIHDNEQFF.

For this clonotype: A much larger clone differs from this one at a single base, so this may be a read error. This rearrangement joins TRBV7-9 to TRBJ2-7, with D unclear. The germline V gene encodes CDR1 SEHNR and CDR2 FQNEAQ (reference sequence). CDR3 size: 13 residues. V was clipped by 1 base and J by 4 bases, with 8 bases between them. The CDR3 DNA sequence: TGTGCCAGCAGCTTAGGTGCATATTACGAGCAGTACTTC. Translated: CASSLGAYYEQYF.